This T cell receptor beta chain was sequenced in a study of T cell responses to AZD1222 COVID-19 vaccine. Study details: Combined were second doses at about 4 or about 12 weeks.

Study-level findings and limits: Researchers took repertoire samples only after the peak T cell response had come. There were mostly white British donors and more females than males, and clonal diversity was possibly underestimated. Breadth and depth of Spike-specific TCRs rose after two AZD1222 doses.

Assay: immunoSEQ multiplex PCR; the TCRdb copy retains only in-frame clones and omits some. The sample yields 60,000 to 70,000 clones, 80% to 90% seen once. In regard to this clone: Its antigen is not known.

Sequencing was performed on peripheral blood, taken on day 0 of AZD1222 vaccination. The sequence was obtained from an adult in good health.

The CDR3 nucleotides read TGCGCCAGCAGCTTGGGAGTAGGGGTGAACACCGGGGAGCTGTTTTTT. It encodes CASSLGVGVNTGELFF. The rearrangement uses TRBV5-1 and TRBJ2-2; possibly TRBD1 for D (5 bases). Germline CDR1 is SGHRS and CDR2 is YFSETQ. This CDR3 comprises 16 residues. The V gene lost 0 bases and the J gene lost 1 base, with 10 bases spanning the gap.